This T cell receptor (beta chain) comes out of a study of T cell clones after liver transplantation. Background on the study: Standard immunosuppression, with no induction, continued until 12-24 months after transplant.

Germline CDR1 is LNHDA and CDR2 is SQIVND (reference sequence). V lost 8 bases and J lost 5, with 15 bases in between. CDR3 size: 13 residues. Sequencing was performed with immunoSEQ multiplex PCR; in TCRdb, only in-frame clones are kept and a portion is missing. The profile shows under 55,000 clones, less than 90% of them singletons. The material sequenced was CD8+ T cells from blood, taken 12 months after liver transplant. The chain couples TRBV19 to TRBJ1-2, with a weak D call TRBD1 (6 bases). This TCR came from a human patient who received a liver transplant. Some T cells may have come from the graft donor. CDR3 sequence reads: CASLAGGRYGYTF. Here the CDR3 DNA reads TGTGCCAGTCTTGCGGGGGGCAGATATGGCTACACCTTC.